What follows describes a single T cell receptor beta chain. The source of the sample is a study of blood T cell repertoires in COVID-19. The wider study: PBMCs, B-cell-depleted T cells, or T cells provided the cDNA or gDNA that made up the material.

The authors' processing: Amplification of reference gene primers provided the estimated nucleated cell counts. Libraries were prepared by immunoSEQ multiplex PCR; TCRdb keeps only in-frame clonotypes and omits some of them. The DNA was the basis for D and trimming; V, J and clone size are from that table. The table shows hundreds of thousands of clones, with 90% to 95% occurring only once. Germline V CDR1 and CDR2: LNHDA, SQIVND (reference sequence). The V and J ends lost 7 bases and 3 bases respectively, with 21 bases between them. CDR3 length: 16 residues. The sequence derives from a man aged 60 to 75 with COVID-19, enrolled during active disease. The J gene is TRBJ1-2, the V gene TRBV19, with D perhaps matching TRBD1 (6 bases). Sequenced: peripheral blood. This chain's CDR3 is CASIRTAPRGDYGYTF. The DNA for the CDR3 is TGTGCCAGTATCCGGACAGCTCCTCGTGGGGACTATGGCTACACCTTC.